This TCR beta chain was retrieved from a study of T cell repertoires in aging, cancer and after chemotherapy. Multiplex touch-down PCR with TRB-A/B primers amplified rearranged V-D-J TRB sequences. A single record per CDR3 protein comes from TCRdb applying MiXCR to the multiplex PCR reads. The table includes around 3,000 distinct CDR3 sequences, about 31% detected once. This CDR3 is built from 13 residues. V lost 1 base and J 5 bases, leaving 8 bases between the germline ends. This clonotype is medium-sized within its sample. Amplification of TCR beta used genomic DNA extracted from peripheral blood. The chain joins TRBV12-3 or TRBV12-4 to TRBJ1-1; no reliable D call. Specimen: blood. The origin of this receptor is a human donor in good health. The CDR3 DNA reads TGTGCCAGCAGTTTAGTTGGTGGGACTGAAGCTTTCTTT. It is translated as CASSLVGGTEAFF.